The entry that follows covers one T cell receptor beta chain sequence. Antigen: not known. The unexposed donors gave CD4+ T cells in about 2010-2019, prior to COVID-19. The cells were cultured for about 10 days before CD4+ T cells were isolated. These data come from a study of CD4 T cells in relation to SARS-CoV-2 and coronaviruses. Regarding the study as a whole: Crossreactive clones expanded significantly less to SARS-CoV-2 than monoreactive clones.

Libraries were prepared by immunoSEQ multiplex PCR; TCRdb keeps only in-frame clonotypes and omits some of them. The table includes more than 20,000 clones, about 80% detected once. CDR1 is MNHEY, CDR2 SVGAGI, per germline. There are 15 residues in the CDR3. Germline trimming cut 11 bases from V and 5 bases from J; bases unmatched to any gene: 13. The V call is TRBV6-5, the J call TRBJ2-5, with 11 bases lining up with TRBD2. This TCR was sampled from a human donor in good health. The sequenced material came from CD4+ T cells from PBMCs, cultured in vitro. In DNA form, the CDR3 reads TGTGCCCTTGGGGTTAGCGGGAGGGCCCGGGAGACCCAGTACTTC. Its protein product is CALGVSGRARETQYF.